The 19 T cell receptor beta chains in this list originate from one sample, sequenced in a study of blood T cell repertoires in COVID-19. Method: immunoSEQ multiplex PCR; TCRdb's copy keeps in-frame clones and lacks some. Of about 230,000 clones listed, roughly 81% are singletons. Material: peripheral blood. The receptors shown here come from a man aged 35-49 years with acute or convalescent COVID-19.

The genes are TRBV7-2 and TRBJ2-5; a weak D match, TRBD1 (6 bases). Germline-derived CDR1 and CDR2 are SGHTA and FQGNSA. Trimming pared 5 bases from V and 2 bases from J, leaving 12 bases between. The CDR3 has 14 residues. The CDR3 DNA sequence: TGTGCCAGCAGCCGGACAGCTCAGCAAGAGACCCAGTACTTC. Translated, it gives CASSRTAQQETQYF.

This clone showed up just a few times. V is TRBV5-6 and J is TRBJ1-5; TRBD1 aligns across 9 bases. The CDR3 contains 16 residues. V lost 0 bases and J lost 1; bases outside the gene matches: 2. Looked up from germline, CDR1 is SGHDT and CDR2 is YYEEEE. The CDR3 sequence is CASSLATGGSNQPQHF. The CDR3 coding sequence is TGTGCCAGCAGCTTGGCGACAGGGGGGAGCAATCAGCCCCAGCATTTT.

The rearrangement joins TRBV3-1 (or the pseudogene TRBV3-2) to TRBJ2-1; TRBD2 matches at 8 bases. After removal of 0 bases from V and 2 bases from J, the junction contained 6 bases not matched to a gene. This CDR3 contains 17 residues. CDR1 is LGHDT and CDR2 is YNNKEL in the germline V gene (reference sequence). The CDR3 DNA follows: TGTGCCAGCAGCCAAGAATCGACTAGCGAGCCCTACAATGAGCAGTTCTTC. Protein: CASSQESTSEPYNEQFF.

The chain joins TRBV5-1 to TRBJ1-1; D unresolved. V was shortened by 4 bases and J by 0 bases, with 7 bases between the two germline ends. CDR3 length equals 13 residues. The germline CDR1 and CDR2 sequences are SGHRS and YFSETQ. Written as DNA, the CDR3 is TGCGCCAGCAGCGTGGTTATGAACACTGAAGCTTTCTTT. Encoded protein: CASSVVMNTEAFF.

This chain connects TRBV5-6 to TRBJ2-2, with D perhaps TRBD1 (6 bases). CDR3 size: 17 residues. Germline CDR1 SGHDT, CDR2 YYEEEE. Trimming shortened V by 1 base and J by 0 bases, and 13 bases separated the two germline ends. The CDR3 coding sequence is TGTGCCAGCAGCTTGTCGTATGGGACAACGAACACCGGGGAGCTGTTTTTT. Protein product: CASSLSYGTTNTGELFF.

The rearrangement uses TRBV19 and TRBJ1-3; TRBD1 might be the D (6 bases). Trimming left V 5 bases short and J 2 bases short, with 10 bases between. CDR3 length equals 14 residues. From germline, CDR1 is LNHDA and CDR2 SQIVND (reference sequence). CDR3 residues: CASSLQGPGNTIYF. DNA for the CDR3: TGTGCCAGTAGTCTACAGGGCCCTGGAAACACCATATATTTT.

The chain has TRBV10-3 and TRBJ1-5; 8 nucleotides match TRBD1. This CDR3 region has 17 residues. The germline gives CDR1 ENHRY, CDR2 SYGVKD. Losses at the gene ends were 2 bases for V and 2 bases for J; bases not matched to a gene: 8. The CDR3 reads CAISEAGQGYGNQPQHF. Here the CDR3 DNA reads TGTGCCATCAGTGAGGCTGGACAGGGTTACGGCAATCAGCCCCAGCATTTT.

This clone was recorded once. The CDR3 region is CAAQQGANYGYTF. CDR3 nucleotide sequence: TGTGCCGCGCAACAGGGAGCTAACTATGGCTACACCTTC. The chain recombines TRBV2 with TRBJ1-2, with D perhaps matching TRBD1 (6 bases). V lost 11 bases and J 0 bases, leaving 13 bases between the germline ends. The germline CDR1 and CDR2 sequences are SNHLY and FYNNEI. The CDR3 loop spans 13 amino acids.

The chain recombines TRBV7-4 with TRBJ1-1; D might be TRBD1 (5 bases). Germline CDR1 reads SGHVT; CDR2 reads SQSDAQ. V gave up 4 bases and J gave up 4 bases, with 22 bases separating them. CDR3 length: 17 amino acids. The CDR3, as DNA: TGTGCCAGCAGCTCACGTAGGGGCCCCGGGTTGGTCACTGAAGCTTTCTTT. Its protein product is CASSSRRGPGLVTEAFF.

CDR3 residues: CASSPGRPGDEKLFF. DNA for the CDR3: TGTGCCAGCTCACCGGGCCGGCCGGGGGATGAAAAACTGTTTTTT. The chain has TRBV18 and TRBJ1-4; a possible D gene is TRBD1 (5 bases). The V gene lost 3 bases and the J gene lost 6 bases, with 14 bases spanning the gap. CDR1 and CDR2 (germline): KGHSH, LQKENI. The CDR3 is 15 amino acids.

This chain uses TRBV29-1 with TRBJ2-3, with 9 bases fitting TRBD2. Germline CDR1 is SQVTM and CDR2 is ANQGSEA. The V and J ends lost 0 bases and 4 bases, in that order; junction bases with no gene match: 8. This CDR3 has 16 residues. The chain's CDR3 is CSVEDSGWTSADTQYF. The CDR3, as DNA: TGCAGCGTTGAAGACTCCGGGTGGACTAGCGCAGATACGCAGTATTTT.

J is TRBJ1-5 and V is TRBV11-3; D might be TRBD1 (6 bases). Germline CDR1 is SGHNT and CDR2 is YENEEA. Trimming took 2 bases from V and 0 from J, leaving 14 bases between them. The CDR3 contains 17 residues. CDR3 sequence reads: CASSLSGRGGSNQPQHF. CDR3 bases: TGTGCCAGCAGCTTATCCGGCAGGGGTGGTAGCAATCAGCCCCAGCATTTT.

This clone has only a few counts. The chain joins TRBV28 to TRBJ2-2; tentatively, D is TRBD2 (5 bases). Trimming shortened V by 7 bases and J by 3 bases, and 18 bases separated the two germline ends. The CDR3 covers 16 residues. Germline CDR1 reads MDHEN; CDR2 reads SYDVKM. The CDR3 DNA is TGTGCCAGCATCGAAAGCGGTTTCGCGGACACCGGGGAGCTGTTTTTT. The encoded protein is CASIESGFADTGELFF.

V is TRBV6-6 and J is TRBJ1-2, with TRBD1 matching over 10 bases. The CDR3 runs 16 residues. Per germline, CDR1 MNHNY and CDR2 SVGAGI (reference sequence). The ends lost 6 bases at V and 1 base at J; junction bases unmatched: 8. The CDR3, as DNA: TGTGCCAGCAGGAGGGAAGGGACAGGGGTTAACTATGGCTACACCTTC. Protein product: CASRREGTGVNYGYTF.

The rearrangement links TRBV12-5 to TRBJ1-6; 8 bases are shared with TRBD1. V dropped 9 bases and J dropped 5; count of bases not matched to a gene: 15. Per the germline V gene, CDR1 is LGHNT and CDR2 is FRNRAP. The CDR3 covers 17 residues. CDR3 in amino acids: CARKFRTGRRNNSPLHF. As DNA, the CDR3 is TGTGCTAGAAAGTTTAGGACAGGGAGGCGGAATAATTCACCCCTCCACTTT.

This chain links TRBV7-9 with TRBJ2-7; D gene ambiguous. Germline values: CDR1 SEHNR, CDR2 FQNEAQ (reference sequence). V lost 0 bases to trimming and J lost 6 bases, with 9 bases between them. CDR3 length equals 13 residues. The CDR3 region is CASSLAGGFEQYF. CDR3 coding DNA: TGTGCCAGCAGCTTAGCAGGCGGTTTCGAGCAGTACTTC. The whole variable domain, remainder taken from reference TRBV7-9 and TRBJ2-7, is DTGVSQNPRHKITKRGQNVTFRCDPISEHNRLYWYRQTLGQGPEFLTYFQNEAQLEKSRLLSDRFSAERPKGSFSTLEIQRTEQGDSAMYLCASSLAGGFEQYFGPGTRLTVT.

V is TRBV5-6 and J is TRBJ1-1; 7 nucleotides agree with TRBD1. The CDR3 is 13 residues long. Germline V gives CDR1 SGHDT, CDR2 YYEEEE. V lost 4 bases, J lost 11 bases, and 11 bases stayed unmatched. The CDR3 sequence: CASSPRMTGNAFF. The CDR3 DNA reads TGTGCCAGCAGCCCCAGGATGACAGGGAACGCTTTCTTT.

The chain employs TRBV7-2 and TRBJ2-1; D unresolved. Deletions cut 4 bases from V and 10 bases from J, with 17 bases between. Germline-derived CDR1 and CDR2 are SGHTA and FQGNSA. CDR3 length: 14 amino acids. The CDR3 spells CASSSRASILEQFF. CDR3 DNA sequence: TGTGCCAGCAGCTCCCGAGCCTCGATTTTGGAGCAGTTCTTC.

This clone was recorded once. Here the CDR3 DNA reads TGTGCCAGCAGCCTGGGACAGTCGGGGAACACTGAAGCTTTCTTT. Amino acids: CASSLGQSGNTEAFF. V and J are TRBV6-5 and TRBJ1-1; 7 bases are shared with TRBD1. CDR3 length equals 15 residues. V was clipped by 6 bases and J by 1 base; unmatched bases: 8. Germline CDR1 reads MNHEY; CDR2 reads SVGAGI.